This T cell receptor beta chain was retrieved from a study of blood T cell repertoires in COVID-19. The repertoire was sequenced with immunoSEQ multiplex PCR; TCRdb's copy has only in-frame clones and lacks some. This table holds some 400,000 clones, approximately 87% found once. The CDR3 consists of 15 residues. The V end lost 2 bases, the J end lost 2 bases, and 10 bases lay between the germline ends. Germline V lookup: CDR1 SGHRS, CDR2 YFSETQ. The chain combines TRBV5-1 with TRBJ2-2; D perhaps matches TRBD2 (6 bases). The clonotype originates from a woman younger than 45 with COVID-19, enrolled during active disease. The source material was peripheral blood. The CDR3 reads CASSFRSGNTGELFF. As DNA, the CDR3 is TGCGCCAGCAGCTTTCGTAGCGGAAACACCGGGGAGCTGTTTTTT.